Listed below are T cell receptor beta chains from one sample, sequenced in a study of OX40 agonist ivuxolimab in advanced cancers. Here immunoSEQ multiplex PCR was the method, and the copy in TCRdb shows in-frame clones only, minus some. The table has 90,000 to 100,000 clones, roughly 84% seen once. The sample consisted of CD4+ or CD8+ T cells sorted from blood, taken in a trial of the OX40 agonist ivuxolimab. Source of these receptors: an adult with an advanced solid tumor such as melanoma, head and neck, liver or kidney cancer. Each CDR3 is given with its conserved first and last residue. A D gene is named only where the DNA matches it firmly. Size values are once, few and many counts, or a class for expanded clones, and some rows have none.

CDR3aa	CDR3nt	v_gene	j_gene	abundance	d_gene
CASFRAGRYSNQPQHF	TGTGCCAGCTTCCGGGCCGGCCGTTATAGCAATCAGCCCCAGCATTTT	TRBV28	TRBJ1-5	.	.
CASSEFSVARTNTGELFF	TGTGCCAGCAGTGAATTTTCTGTAGCGCGGACAAACACCGGGGAGCTGTTTTTT	TRBV6-1	TRBJ2-2	.	.
CWSGSGYEQYF	TGCTGGAGCGGGAGTGGCTACGAGCAGTACTTC	TRBV2	TRBJ2-7	once	TRBD2
CASSSSTQILFSYEQFF	TGTGCCAGCAGTTCTTCCACTCAAATTCTTTTCTCATATGAGCAGTTCTTC	TRBV28	TRBJ2-1	.	.
CASSQEIRDTQYF	TGTGCCAGCAGCCAAGAGATCAGAGATACGCAGTATTTT	TRBV14	TRBJ2-3	.	.
CASSYSGGGGSAEQFF	TGTGCCAGCAGTTACTCGGGCGGAGGGGGCTCAGCTGAGCAGTTCTTC	TRBV6-5	TRBJ2-1	.	.
CASSFDTQYF	TGTGCCAGCAGTTTTGATACGCAGTATTTT	TRBV28	TRBJ2-3	.	.
CASSRSETYGYTF	TGTGCCAGCAGCAGGTCGGAAACCTATGGCTACACCTTC	TRBV5-5	TRBJ1-2	once	.
CASSEHQGFVGSYNEQFF	TGTGCCAGCAGTGAGCACCAGGGGTTTGTCGGCTCCTACAATGAGCAGTTCTTC	TRBV25-1	TRBJ2-1	.	.
CASSSVRTGSYEQYF	TGTGCCAGCTCCTCGGTCCGGACGGGATCCTACGAGCAGTACTTC	TRBV18	TRBJ2-7	.	.
CATSREPFPAGLTNEKLFF	TGTGCCACCAGCAGAGAACCTTTTCCGGCGGGGCTAACTAATGAAAAACTGTTTTTT	TRBV15	TRBJ1-4	once	.
CASSYSTSGRNEQFF	TGTGCCAGCAGTTACTCTACTAGCGGGAGGAATGAGCAGTTCTTC	TRBV6-5	TRBJ2-1	.	TRBD2
CAISPSEGSSDTQYF	TGTGCCATCAGCCCGAGTGAGGGTAGCTCAGATACGCAGTATTTT	TRBV10-3	TRBJ2-3	.	.
CASFRWGEKGITDTQYF	TGTGCCAGCTTTCGCTGGGGGGAGAAGGGTATAACAGATACGCAGTATTTT	TRBV2	TRBJ2-3	.	.
CASSSSGPTPEQFF	TGTGCCAGCAGCTCTAGCGGCCCTACTCCTGAGCAGTTCTTC	TRBV9	TRBJ2-1	.	TRBD2
CASSLVPYEQYF	TGTGCCAGCAGCTTAGTCCCCTACGAGCAGTACTTC	TRBV7-9	TRBJ2-7	.	.
CASSEGGTHISGNTIYF	TGTGCCAGCAGCGAAGGTGGGACACATATCTCTGGAAACACCATATATTTT	TRBV14	TRBJ1-3	.	.
CASSVGMIYTEAFF	TGTGCCAGCAGCGTAGGTATGATATACACTGAAGCTTTCTTT	TRBV9	TRBJ1-1	.	.
CASSMGLAGGTGELFF	TGCGCCAGCAGCATGGGACTAGCGGGAGGAACCGGGGAGCTGTTTTTT	TRBV5-1	TRBJ2-2	.	TRBD2
CASSLAHGELFF	TGTGCCAGCAGCTTAGCACACGGGGAGCTGTTTTTT	TRBV7-2	TRBJ2-2	.	.
CASSSTYEQYF	TGCGCCAGCAGCTCTACCTACGAGCAGTACTTC	TRBV5-1	TRBJ2-7	.	.
CASSQELGQSWQPQHF	TGTGCCAGCAGTCAGGAACTGGGCCAATCTTGGCAGCCCCAGCATTTT	TRBV28	TRBJ1-5	.	.
CASSFGGRALYEQYF	TGTGCCAGCAGTTTTGGCGGGAGGGCCCTCTACGAGCAGTACTTC	TRBV28	TRBJ2-7	.	TRBD2